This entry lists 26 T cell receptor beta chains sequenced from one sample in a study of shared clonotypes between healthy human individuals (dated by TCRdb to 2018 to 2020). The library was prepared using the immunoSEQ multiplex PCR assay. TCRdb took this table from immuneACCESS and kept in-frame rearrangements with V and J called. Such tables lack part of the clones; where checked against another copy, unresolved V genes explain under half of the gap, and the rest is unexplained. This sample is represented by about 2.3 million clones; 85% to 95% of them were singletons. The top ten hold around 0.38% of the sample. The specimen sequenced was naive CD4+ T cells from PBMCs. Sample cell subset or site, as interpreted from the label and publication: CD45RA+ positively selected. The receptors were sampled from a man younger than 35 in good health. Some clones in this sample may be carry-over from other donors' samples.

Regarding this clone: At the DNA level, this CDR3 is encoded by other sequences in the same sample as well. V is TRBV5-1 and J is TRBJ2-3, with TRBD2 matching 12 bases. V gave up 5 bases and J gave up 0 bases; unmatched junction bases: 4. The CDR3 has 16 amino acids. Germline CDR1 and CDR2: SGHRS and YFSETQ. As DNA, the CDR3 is TGCGCCAGCAGTCTTGGGACTAGCGGGAGCACAGATACGCAGTATTTT. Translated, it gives CASSLGTSGSTDTQYF.

CDR3 DNA sequence: TGTGCCAGCAGTGAAGCGCTTACGTGGCCGCAGTATTTT. Amino acids: CASSEALTWPQYF. This chain joins TRBV6-1 and TRBJ2-3; no reliable D call. The germline V and J ends were trimmed by 0 bases and 10 bases, with 11 bases remaining between them. Per the germline V gene, CDR1 is MNHNS and CDR2 is SASEGT. The CDR3 totals 13 residues.

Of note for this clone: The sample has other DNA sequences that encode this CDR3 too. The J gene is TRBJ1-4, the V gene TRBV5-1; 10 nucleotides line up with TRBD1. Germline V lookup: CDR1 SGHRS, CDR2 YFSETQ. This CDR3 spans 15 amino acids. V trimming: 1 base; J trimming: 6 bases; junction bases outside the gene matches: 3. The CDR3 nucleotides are TGCGCCAGCAGCTTGTTGGGGACAGGGGATGAAAAACTGTTTTTT. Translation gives CASSLLGTGDEKLFF.

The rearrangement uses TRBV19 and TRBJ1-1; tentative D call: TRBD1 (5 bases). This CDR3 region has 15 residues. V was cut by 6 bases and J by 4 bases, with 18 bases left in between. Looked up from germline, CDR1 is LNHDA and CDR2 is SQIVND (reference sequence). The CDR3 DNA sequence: TGTGCCAGTAGCAAAAACAGCGTTGGGACCACTGAAGCTTTCTTT. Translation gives CASSKNSVGTTEAFF.

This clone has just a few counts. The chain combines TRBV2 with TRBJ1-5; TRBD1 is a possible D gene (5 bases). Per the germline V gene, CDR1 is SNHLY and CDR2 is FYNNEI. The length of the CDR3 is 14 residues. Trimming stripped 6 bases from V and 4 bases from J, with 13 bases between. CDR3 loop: CASRARERNQPQHF. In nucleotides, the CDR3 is TGTGCCAGCAGAGCCAGGGAAAGGAATCAGCCCCAGCATTTT.

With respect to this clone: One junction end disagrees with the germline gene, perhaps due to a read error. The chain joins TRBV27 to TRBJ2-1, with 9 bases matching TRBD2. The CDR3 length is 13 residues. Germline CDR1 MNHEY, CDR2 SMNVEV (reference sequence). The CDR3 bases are TGTGCCAGCAGTTTATTTCGGCGGGGGGGCAGGATCTTC. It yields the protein CASSLFRRGGRIF.

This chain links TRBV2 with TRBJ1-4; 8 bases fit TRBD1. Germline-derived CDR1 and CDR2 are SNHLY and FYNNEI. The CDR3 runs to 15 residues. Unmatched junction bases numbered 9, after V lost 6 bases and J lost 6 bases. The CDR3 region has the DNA TGTGCCAGCAGGATCCAGGGGGCCTCGGATGAAAAACTGTTTTTT. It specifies CASRIQGASDEKLFF.

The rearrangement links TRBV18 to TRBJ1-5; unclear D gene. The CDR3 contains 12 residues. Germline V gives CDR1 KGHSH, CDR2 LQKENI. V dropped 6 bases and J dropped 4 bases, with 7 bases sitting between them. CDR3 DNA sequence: TGTGCCAGCTCTGGATTGAATCAGCCCCAGCATTTT. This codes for CASSGLNQPQHF.

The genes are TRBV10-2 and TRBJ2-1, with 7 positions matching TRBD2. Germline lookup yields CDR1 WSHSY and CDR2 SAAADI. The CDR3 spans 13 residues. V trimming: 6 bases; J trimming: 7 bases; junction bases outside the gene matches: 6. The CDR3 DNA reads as TGCGCCAGCAGGGCTAGCGGAAAGAATGAGCAGTTCTTC. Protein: CASRASGKNEQFF.

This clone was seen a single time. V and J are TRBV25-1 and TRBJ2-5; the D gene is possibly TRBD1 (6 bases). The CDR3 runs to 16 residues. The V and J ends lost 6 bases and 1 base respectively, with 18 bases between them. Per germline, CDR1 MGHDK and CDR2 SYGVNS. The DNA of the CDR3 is TGTGCCAGCAGCCAAGCGTCGAACAGGGCCCAAGAGACCCAGTACTTC. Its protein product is CASSQASNRAQETQYF.

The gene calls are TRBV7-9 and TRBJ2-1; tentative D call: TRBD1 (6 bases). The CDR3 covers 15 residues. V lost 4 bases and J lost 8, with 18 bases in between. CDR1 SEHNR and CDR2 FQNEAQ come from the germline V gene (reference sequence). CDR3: CASSSDAHHRDEQFF. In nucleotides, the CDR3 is TGTGCCAGCAGCTCCGACGCCCACCACAGGGATGAGCAGTTCTTC.

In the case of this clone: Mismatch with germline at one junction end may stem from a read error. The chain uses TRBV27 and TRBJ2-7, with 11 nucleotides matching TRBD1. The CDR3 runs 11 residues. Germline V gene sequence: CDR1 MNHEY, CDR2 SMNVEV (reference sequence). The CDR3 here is CPGTGGYEQYF. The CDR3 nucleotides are TGCCCCGGGACAGGGGGCTACGAGCAGTACTTC.

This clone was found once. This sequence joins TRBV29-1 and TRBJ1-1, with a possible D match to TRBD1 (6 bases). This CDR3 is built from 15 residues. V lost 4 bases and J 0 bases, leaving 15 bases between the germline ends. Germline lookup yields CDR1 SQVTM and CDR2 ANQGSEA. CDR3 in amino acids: CSVVGQGLMNTEAFF. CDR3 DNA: TGCAGCGTTGTGGGCCAGGGGCTAATGAACACTGAAGCTTTCTTT.

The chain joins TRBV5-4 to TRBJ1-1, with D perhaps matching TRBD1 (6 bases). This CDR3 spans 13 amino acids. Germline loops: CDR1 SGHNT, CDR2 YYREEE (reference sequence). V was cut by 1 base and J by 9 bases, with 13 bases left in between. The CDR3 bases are TGTGCCAGCAGCTTGCCCCAGGACAGAAAAGCTTTCTTT. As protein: CASSLPQDRKAFF.

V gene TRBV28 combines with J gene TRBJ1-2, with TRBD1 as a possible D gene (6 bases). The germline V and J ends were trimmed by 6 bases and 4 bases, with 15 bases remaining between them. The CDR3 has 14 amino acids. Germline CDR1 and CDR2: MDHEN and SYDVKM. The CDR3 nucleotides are TGTGCCAGCAGCGACAGGACCCTAACCTATGGCTACACCTTC. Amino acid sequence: CASSDRTLTYGYTF.

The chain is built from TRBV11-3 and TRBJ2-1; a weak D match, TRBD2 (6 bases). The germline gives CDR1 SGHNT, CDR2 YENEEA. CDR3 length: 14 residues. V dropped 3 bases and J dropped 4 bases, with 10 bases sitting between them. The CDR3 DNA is TGTGCCAGCAGCTTGAGCGGGCGTTACAATGAGCAGTTCTTC. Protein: CASSLSGRYNEQFF.

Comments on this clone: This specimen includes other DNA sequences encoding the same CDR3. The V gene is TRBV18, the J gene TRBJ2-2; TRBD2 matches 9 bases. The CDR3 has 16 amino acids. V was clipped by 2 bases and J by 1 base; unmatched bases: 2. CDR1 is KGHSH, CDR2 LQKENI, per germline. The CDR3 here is CASSPLLAGNTGELFF. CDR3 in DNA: TGTGCCAGCTCACCATTACTAGCGGGGAACACCGGGGAGCTGTTTTTT.

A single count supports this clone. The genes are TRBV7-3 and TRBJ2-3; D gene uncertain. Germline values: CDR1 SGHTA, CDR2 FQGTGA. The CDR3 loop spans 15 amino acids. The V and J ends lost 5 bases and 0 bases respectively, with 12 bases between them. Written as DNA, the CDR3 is TGTGCCAGCAGCCTCCGGAGATCTAGCACAGATACGCAGTATTTT. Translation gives CASSLRRSSTDTQYF.

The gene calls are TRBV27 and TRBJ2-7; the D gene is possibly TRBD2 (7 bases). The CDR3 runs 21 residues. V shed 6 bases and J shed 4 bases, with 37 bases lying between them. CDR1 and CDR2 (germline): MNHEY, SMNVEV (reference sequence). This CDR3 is CASRAFPGGPTHFLSFYEQYF. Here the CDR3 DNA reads TGTGCCAGCAGGGCTTTTCCGGGGGGCCCCACCCATTTTTTGTCCTTTTACGAGCAGTACTTC.

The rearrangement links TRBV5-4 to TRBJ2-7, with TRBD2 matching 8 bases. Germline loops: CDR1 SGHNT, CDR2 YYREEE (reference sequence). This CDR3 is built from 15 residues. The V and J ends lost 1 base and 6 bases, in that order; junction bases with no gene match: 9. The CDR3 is CASSLPGLETSEQYF. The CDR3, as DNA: TGTGCCAGCAGCTTGCCGGGACTAGAAACCTCCGAGCAGTACTTC. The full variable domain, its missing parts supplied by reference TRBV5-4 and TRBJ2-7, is ETGVTQSPTHLIKTRGQQVTLRCSSQSGHNTVSWYQQALGQGPQFIFQYYREEENGRGNFPPRFSGLQFPNYSSELNVNALELDDSALYLCASSLPGLETSEQYFGPGTRLTVT.

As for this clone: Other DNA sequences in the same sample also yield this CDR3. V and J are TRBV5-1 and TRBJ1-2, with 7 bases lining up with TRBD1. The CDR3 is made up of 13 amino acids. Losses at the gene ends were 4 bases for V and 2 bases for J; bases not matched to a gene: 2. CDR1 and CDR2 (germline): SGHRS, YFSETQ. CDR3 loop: CASSLGQNYGYTF. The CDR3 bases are TGCGCCAGCAGCCTGGGACAGAACTATGGCTACACCTTC.

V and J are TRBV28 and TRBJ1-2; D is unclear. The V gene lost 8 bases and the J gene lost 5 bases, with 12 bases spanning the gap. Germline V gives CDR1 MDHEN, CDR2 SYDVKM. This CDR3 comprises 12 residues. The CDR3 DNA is TGTGCCAGCGAACAGCCCCTGTATGGCTACACCTTC. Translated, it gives CASEQPLYGYTF.

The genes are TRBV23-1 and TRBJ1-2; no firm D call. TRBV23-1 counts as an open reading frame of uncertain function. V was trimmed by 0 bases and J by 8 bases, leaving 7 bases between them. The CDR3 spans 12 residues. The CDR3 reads CASSQSRGGYTF. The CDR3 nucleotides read TGCGCCAGCAGTCAATCCCGTGGCGGCTACACCTTC.

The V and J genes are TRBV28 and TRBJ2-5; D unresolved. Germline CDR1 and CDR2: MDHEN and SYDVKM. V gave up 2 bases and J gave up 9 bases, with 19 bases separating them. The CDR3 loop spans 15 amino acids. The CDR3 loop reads CASSLPGPPSASQYF. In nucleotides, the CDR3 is TGTGCCAGCAGTTTACCGGGTCCCCCGTCGGCGTCCCAGTACTTC.

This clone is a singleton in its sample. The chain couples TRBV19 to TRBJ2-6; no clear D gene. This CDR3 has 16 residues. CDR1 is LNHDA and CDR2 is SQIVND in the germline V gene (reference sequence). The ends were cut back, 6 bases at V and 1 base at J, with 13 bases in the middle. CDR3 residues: CASSGGLRSGANVLTF. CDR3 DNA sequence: TGTGCCAGTAGCGGTGGGTTGAGGTCTGGGGCCAACGTCCTGACTTTC. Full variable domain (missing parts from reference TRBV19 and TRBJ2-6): DGGITQSPKYLFRKEGQNVTLSCEQNLNHDAMYWYRQDPGQGLRLIYYSQIVNDFQKGDIAEGYSVSREKKESFPLTVTSAQKNPTAFYLCASSGGLRSGANVLTFGAGSRLTVL.

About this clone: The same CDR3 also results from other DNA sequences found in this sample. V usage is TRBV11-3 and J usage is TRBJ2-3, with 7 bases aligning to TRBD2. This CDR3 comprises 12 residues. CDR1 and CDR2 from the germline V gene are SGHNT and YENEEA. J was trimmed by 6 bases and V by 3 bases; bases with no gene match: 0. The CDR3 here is CASSLGGDTQYF. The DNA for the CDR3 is TGTGCCAGCAGCTTGGGAGGGGATACGCAGTATTTT.